This TCR beta chain was found in a study of CD8+ T cells in alopecia areata. Study as a whole: The duration of tofacitinib was 6 to 18 months, with 6 months off drug afterward.

Deletions cut 7 bases from V and 3 bases from J, with 11 bases between. Per germline, CDR1 MNHEY and CDR2 SMNVEV (reference sequence). The length of the CDR3 is 13 residues. Regarding the study as a whole: Sharing of TCR sequences between patients (possibly for HLA-related reasons) was less clear than in mice.

About this clone: Its cognate antigen is unknown.

As for treatment: oral pan-JAK inhibitor, 5-10 mg twice daily. Lesional scalp punch biopsies and peripheral blood came from alopecia areata patients. RNA was extracted and reverse transcribed into cDNA as the sequencing template. The table came from immunoSEQ multiplex PCR; TCRdb's copy has only in-frame clones and leaves some out. The sample holds more than 140,000 clones, around 86% seen once. J is TRBJ2-3 and V is TRBV27; perhaps TRBD1 as D (7 bases). Sequences were derived from CD8+ T cells sorted from blood, sampled at week 4, from a patient treated with tofacitinib. This TCR was recovered from a human donor with alopecia areata. In DNA, the CDR3 is TGTGCCAGCAACCCAGGGGGGACAGATACGCAGTATTTT. Translated: CASNPGGTDTQYF.